The rows below give T cell receptor beta chains drawn from one sample of a study of blood T cell repertoires in COVID-19. Generated by immunoSEQ multiplex PCR, the TCRdb table keeps only in-frame clones and is missing some. The top ten hold 1.7% of the sample, which has just over 95,000 clones, 75% to 95% seen once. Sequenced material: peripheral blood. The origin of the receptors is a man between 60 and 75 years old with acute or convalescent COVID-19. Both conserved end residues are trimmed from each CDR3. The D gene is left open where the match is weak. Expanded clones get a size class; other rows say once, few or many, or leave the size out.

v_call: TRBV6-5; clone_size: NA; j_call: TRBJ1-3; d_call: NA; cdr3_aa: ASSYSTGSSGNTIY
v_call: TRBV24-1; clone_size: NA; j_call: TRBJ2-2; d_call: NA; cdr3_aa: ATSDPTVNTGELF
v_call: TRBV20-1; clone_size: NA; j_call: TRBJ2-5; d_call: TRBD2; cdr3_aa: SASSGLAGGHWETQY
v_call: TRBV10-2; clone_size: once; j_call: TRBJ1-5; d_call: NA; cdr3_aa: ASSDRVGNQPQH
v_call: TRBV28; clone_size: once; j_call: TRBJ1-1; d_call: TRBD1; cdr3_aa: ASSSLVRQGAAEAF
v_call: TRBV4-1; clone_size: NA; j_call: TRBJ2-3; d_call: TRBD2; cdr3_aa: ASSRGTSESTDTQY
v_call: TRBV7-6; clone_size: NA; j_call: TRBJ1-3; d_call: TRBD1; cdr3_aa: ASSWTGLSGNTIY
v_call: TRBV3-1/TRBV3-2; clone_size: NA; j_call: TRBJ1-1; d_call: NA; cdr3_aa: ASSGGAPTEAF
v_call: TRBV6-5; clone_size: NA; j_call: TRBJ1-1; d_call: TRBD1; cdr3_aa: ASRPRTGGGGEAF
v_call: TRBV10-3; clone_size: NA; j_call: TRBJ2-7; d_call: TRBD1; cdr3_aa: AISESGTDAYEQY
v_call: TRBV19; clone_size: NA; j_call: TRBJ1-1; d_call: TRBD1; cdr3_aa: ASSIGTTGVTEAF
v_call: TRBV27; clone_size: NA; j_call: TRBJ1-1; d_call: NA; cdr3_aa: ASSLWQGPAF
v_call: TRBV5-1; clone_size: NA; j_call: TRBJ1-4; d_call: NA; cdr3_aa: ASSPQGISAAEKLF
v_call: TRBV19; clone_size: NA; j_call: TRBJ1-2; d_call: TRBD1; cdr3_aa: ASIPGDRGPGGYT
v_call: TRBV4-2; clone_size: NA; j_call: TRBJ2-6; d_call: TRBD2; cdr3_aa: ASSQDPSGGAGANVLT
v_call: TRBV10-3; clone_size: NA; j_call: TRBJ1-3; d_call: NA; cdr3_aa: ATAGGTGNTIY
v_call: TRBV5-5; clone_size: NA; j_call: TRBJ1-5; d_call: TRBD1; cdr3_aa: ASSFGQGDQPQH
v_call: TRBV5-6; clone_size: NA; j_call: TRBJ1-3; d_call: NA; cdr3_aa: ASSLLGRRDTIY
v_call: TRBV7-2; clone_size: NA; j_call: TRBJ1-2; d_call: TRBD1; cdr3_aa: ASSPGQATNYGYT
v_call: TRBV6-5; clone_size: NA; j_call: TRBJ1-2; d_call: NA; cdr3_aa: ASSPTGNGYGYT
v_call: TRBV24-1; clone_size: NA; j_call: TRBJ1-2; d_call: NA; cdr3_aa: ATSAGVGYGYT
v_call: TRBV6-6; clone_size: NA; j_call: TRBJ1-2; d_call: TRBD1; cdr3_aa: ASSYTGQGGYT
v_call: TRBV5-1; clone_size: NA; j_call: TRBJ2-2; d_call: NA; cdr3_aa: ASSLEGTGVAGELF
v_call: TRBV5-4; clone_size: NA; j_call: TRBJ2-3; d_call: TRBD2; cdr3_aa: ASSSTSGVTDTQY
v_call: TRBV10-3; clone_size: NA; j_call: TRBJ1-1; d_call: NA; cdr3_aa: AISEEQNTEAF
v_call: TRBV19; clone_size: NA; j_call: TRBJ1-2; d_call: NA; cdr3_aa: ASSLMSPGYGYT
v_call: TRBV7-2; clone_size: NA; j_call: TRBJ2-1; d_call: TRBD2; cdr3_aa: ASSDEAGKRYNEQF
v_call: TRBV6-5; clone_size: NA; j_call: TRBJ1-2; d_call: TRBD1; cdr3_aa: ASSLQGGGYT
v_call: TRBV2; clone_size: NA; j_call: TRBJ1-1; d_call: NA; cdr3_aa: ASSGGRTEAF
v_call: TRBV5-1; clone_size: NA; j_call: TRBJ1-1; d_call: NA; cdr3_aa: ASRYGQKNTEAF
v_call: TRBV6-5; clone_size: NA; j_call: TRBJ1-2; d_call: NA; cdr3_aa: ASSYPGDYGYT
v_call: TRBV5-1; clone_size: NA; j_call: TRBJ2-3; d_call: TRBD2; cdr3_aa: ASSSTSGTDTQY
v_call: TRBV7-2; clone_size: NA; j_call: TRBJ1-1; d_call: NA; cdr3_aa: ASSRERGPGAF
v_call: TRBV6-6; clone_size: NA; j_call: TRBJ2-3; d_call: NA; cdr3_aa: ASSVVAPPYTQY
v_call: TRBV2; clone_size: NA; j_call: TRBJ1-5; d_call: TRBD1; cdr3_aa: ASSGDSARSPQH
v_call: TRBV5-5; clone_size: once; j_call: TRBJ1-5; d_call: TRBD1; cdr3_aa: ASSPGTGDVQPQH
v_call: TRBV29-1; clone_size: NA; j_call: TRBJ1-1; d_call: TRBD1; cdr3_aa: SVVVAGGLNTEAF
v_call: TRBV12-3/TRBV12-4; clone_size: NA; j_call: TRBJ2-1; d_call: NA; cdr3_aa: ASSDRTYNEQF
v_call: TRBV4-1; clone_size: NA; j_call: TRBJ1-3; d_call: NA; cdr3_aa: ASSQDRERDSGNTIY
v_call: TRBV7-2; clone_size: NA; j_call: TRBJ2-1; d_call: TRBD2; cdr3_aa: ASSPRLAGGPRPF
v_call: TRBV19; clone_size: NA; j_call: TRBJ2-1; d_call: TRBD2; cdr3_aa: ASSAGTSGANEQF
v_call: TRBV2; clone_size: NA; j_call: TRBJ1-1; d_call: TRBD1; cdr3_aa: ASRLQGAGTEAF
v_call: TRBV5-1; clone_size: NA; j_call: TRBJ1-6; d_call: NA; cdr3_aa: ASSPQGGGYNSPLH
v_call: TRBV9; clone_size: NA; j_call: TRBJ2-7; d_call: NA; cdr3_aa: ASSVGAAGVHEQY
v_call: TRBV20-1; clone_size: NA; j_call: TRBJ1-1; d_call: NA; cdr3_aa: SAFYTEAF
v_call: TRBV3-1/TRBV3-2; clone_size: once; j_call: TRBJ1-5; d_call: NA; cdr3_aa: ASSGSQGLNQPQH
v_call: TRBV5-1; clone_size: NA; j_call: TRBJ1-2; d_call: TRBD1; cdr3_aa: ASSLDRGGEGYT
v_call: TRBV28; clone_size: NA; j_call: TRBJ1-5; d_call: TRBD1; cdr3_aa: ASSSTQGAGNQPQH
v_call: TRBV19; clone_size: NA; j_call: TRBJ1-1; d_call: NA; cdr3_aa: ASSPPGNTEAF
v_call: TRBV19; clone_size: NA; j_call: TRBJ1-6; d_call: TRBD1; cdr3_aa: ASSIGPRTGNSPLH
v_call: TRBV5-8; clone_size: NA; j_call: TRBJ1-2; d_call: TRBD1; cdr3_aa: ASSKWTGDYSTINYGYT